What follows are 17 T cell receptor beta chains derived from one specimen sequenced in a study of blood T cells in healthy people across ages. The authors ran a second PCR of about 6 to 11 cycles using a sample-barcoded 5' primer and a J-beta primer mix. From the 5' RACE reads, TCRdb called clonotypes with MiXCR, one entry per CDR3 protein. Of 700,000 to 950,000 distinct CDR3 sequences listed, roughly 41% were seen once; the top ten hold less than 25%. The sample was blood. These receptors all stem from a woman aged 60-75 years in good health.

This clonotype has only one observation. The chain is built from TRBV28 and TRBJ2-7, with 15 bases aligning to TRBD2. After removal of 4 bases from V and 7 bases from J, the junction contained 11 bases not matched to a gene. The germline V gene has CDR1 MDHEN and CDR2 SYDVKM. CDR3 length: 17 amino acids. The CDR3 sequence: CASSSLGTSGRWNEQYF. CDR3 bases: TGTGCCAGCAGTTCATTAGGGACTAGCGGGAGGTGGAATGAGCAGTACTTC.

This chain joins TRBV5-6 and TRBJ1-1; no firm D call. The germline V and J ends were trimmed by 1 base and 2 bases, with 6 bases remaining between them. CDR1 SGHDT and CDR2 YYEEEE come from the germline V gene. The CDR3 length is 13 residues. The CDR3 nucleotides read TGTGCCAGCAGCTTGAGACCCAACACTGAAGCTTTCTTT. It encodes CASSLRPNTEAFF.

This clonotype was found once. CDR3 region: CASTQGAEDQPQHF. The CDR3 nucleotides read TGTGCCAGCACCCAGGGGGCCGAAGATCAGCCCCAGCATTTT. The chain links TRBV2 to TRBJ1-5, with TRBD1 matching 8 bases. Germline assignment: CDR1 SNHLY and CDR2 FYNNEI. The CDR3 has 14 residues. The V and J ends lost 7 bases and 5 bases, in that order; junction bases with no gene match: 7. The variable domain in full, completed from reference TRBV2 and TRBJ1-5, reads EPEVTQTPSHQVTQMGQEVILRCVPISNHLYFYWYRQILGQKVEFLVSFYNNEISEKSEIFDDQFSVERPDGSNFTLKIRSTKLEDSAMYFCASTQGAEDQPQHFGDGTRLSIL.

This clonotype was detected ten times or more. The gene calls are TRBV5-1 and TRBJ2-3, with a weak D call TRBD2 (6 bases). This CDR3 contains 14 residues. The germline CDR1 and CDR2 sequences are SGHRS and YFSETQ. Trimming removed 3 bases at V and 0 bases at J, with 8 bases between. The CDR3: CASSSTRSTDTQYF. The DNA of the CDR3 is TGCGCCAGCAGCTCGACTAGAAGCACAGATACGCAGTATTTT.

This clonotype was seen only a few times. The rearrangement links TRBV10-3 to TRBJ2-5; D remains unclear. The J call may be incorrect, as the DNA end agrees better with TRBJ2-7. CDR3 length: 15 amino acids. Per the germline V gene, CDR1 is ENHRY and CDR2 is SYGVKD. For the CDR3, the DNA is TGTGCCATTGCTGCCGGGTCCAGCACCCTATACGAGCAGTACTTC. Protein: CAIAAGSSTLYEQYF.

This chain uses TRBV2 with TRBJ1-1, with a weak D call TRBD1 (5 bases). The germline V and J ends were trimmed by 4 bases and 0 bases, with 9 bases remaining between them. The germline CDR1 and CDR2 sequences are SNHLY and FYNNEI. The CDR3 consists of 14 residues. This CDR3 reads CASSGDGLNTEAFF. In DNA, the CDR3 is TGTGCCAGCAGTGGGGACGGACTGAACACTGAAGCTTTCTTT.

J is TRBJ2-4 and V is TRBV20-1; D is undetermined. This CDR3 region has 16 residues. The V gene lost 0 bases and the J gene lost 7 bases, with 19 bases spanning the gap. CDR1 is DFQATT and CDR2 is SNEGSKA in the germline V gene (reference sequence). CDR3 nucleotide sequence: TGCAGTGCTAGAGATGGGCAGCGCTTTGTTAGGAACATTCAGTACTTC. Its protein product is CSARDGQRFVRNIQYF.

The chain recombines TRBV6-2 or TRBV6-3 with TRBJ2-5; a weak D match, TRBD2 (6 bases). CDR3 length: 16 amino acids. Deletions cut 6 bases from V and 2 bases from J, with 19 bases between. Germline lookup yields CDR1 MNHEY and CDR2 SVGEGT. The CDR3 here is CASSLDVAGGQETQYF. The CDR3 DNA reads TGTGCCAGCAGCCTGGACGTAGCCGGGGGACAAGAGACCCAGTACTTC.

The table lists this clonotype with a count of one. A read error is possible here, since a much larger clone lies one base away. The chain recombines TRBV7-2 with TRBJ2-3; no firm D call. Germline-derived CDR1 and CDR2 are SGHTA and FQGNSA. Trimming took off 1 base at V and 1 base at J, with 9 bases between the two ends. This CDR3 comprises 15 residues. CDR3 region: CASSLDDFGTDTQYF. CDR3 sequence (DNA): TGTGCCAGCAGCTTAGACGACTTCGGCACAGATACGCAGTATTTT.

As regards this clonotype: This could be a read error, since a much larger clone is one nucleotide away. The DNA of the CDR3 is TGTGCCAGCAGAACAGGGGTATCCTACGAGCAGTTCTTC. Its translation: CASRTGVSYEQFF. V and J are TRBV6-1 and TRBJ2-1; TRBD1 matches 7 bases. Trimming cost V 6 bases and J 10 bases; bases outside gene matches: 9. The CDR3 is made up of 13 amino acids. Germline V lookup: CDR1 MNHNS, CDR2 SASEGT.

This clonotype was seen a few times. The chain uses TRBV21-1 and TRBJ1-1; the table's D gene call, TRBD1, was not cross checked with the DNA. TRBV21-1 is given as a pseudogene. The CDR3 consists of 14 residues. CDR3 loop: CASSLSGTADAAFF. CDR3 sequence (DNA): TGTGCCAGCAGCCTCTCCGGGACCGCGGATGCAGCTTTCTTT.

Notes on this clonotype: With a much larger clone just one base away, this may be a read error. V gene TRBV11-2 combines with J gene TRBJ2-7; 10 bases agree with TRBD2. Per the germline V gene, CDR1 is SGHAT and CDR2 is FQNNGV. This CDR3 contains 15 residues. Written as DNA, the CDR3 is TGTGCCGGCAGCTTAGAGCCTAGCGGGGGAGGAGAGCAGTACTTC. Its translation is CAGSLEPSGGGEQYF.

This sequence joins TRBV18 and TRBJ2-2; 8 bases map to TRBD1. The CDR3 loop spans 18 amino acids. CDR1 is KGHSH, CDR2 LQKENI, per germline. V shed 3 bases and J 0 bases; nucleotides not matched to a gene: 9. The chain's CDR3 is CASSPRPGQATNTGELFF. In DNA form, the CDR3 reads TGTGCCAGCTCACCGAGGCCGGGACAGGCCACGAACACCGGGGAGCTGTTTTTT.

The rearrangement joins TRBV4-3 to TRBJ2-3, with 9 bases identical to TRBD2. From germline, CDR1 is LGHNA and CDR2 YSLEER. V was pared by 2 bases and J by 5 bases, with 8 bases of the junction left unmatched. This CDR3 has 16 residues. CDR3 in DNA: TGCGCCAGCAGCCAACCCGGCGGGAGGGCCGGAGATACGCAGTATTTT. Its protein is CASSQPGGRAGDTQYF.

The chain links TRBV7-2 to TRBJ2-4, with 14 bases matching TRBD2. Germline assignment: CDR1 SGHTA and CDR2 FQGNSA. The CDR3 covers 16 residues. V lost 5 bases, J lost 13 bases, and 13 bases stayed unmatched. The CDR3, as DNA: TGTGCCAGCAGCCGACTAGCGGGAGGGCCCTGGGATGAGCAGTACTTC. This translates into CASSRLAGGPWDEQYF.

This clonotype was found a few times. The V call is TRBV7-9, the J call TRBJ2-7; 10 bases map to TRBD2. Germline loops: CDR1 SEHNR, CDR2 FQNEAQ (reference sequence). CDR3 size: 15 residues. V lost 4 bases, J lost 7 bases, and 10 bases stayed unmatched. CDR3 nucleotides: TGTGCCAGCAGCTCACCTAGCGGGGGCTTAGGTGAGCAGTACTTC. Residues: CASSSPSGGLGEQYF.

The rearrangement joins TRBV7-3 to TRBJ1-1; no definite D call. V dropped 1 base and J dropped 6 bases, with 12 bases sitting between them. Germline CDR1 reads SGHTA; CDR2 reads FQGTGA. CDR3 length equals 14 residues. CDR3 region: CASSLMAADAEAFF. DNA of the CDR3: TGTGCCAGCAGCTTAATGGCAGCCGACGCTGAAGCTTTCTTT. Together with reference TRBV7-3 and TRBJ1-1, the CDR3 gives the full variable domain: GAGVSQTPSNKVTEKGKYVELRCDPISGHTALYWYRQSLGQGPEFLIYFQGTGAADDSGLPNDRFFAVRPEGSVSTLKIQRTERGDSAVYLCASSLMAADAEAFFGQGTRLTVV.